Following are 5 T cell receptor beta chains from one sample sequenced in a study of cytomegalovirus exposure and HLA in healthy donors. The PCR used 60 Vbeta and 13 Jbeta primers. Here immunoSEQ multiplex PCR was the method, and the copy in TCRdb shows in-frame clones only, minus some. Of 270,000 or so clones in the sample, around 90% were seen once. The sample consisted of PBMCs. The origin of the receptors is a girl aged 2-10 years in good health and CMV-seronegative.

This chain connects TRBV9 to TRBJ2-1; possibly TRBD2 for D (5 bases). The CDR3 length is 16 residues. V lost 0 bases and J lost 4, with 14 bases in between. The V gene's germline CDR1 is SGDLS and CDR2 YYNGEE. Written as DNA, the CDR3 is TGTGCCAGCAGCGTAGGTTTGGGAGTCGGATACAATGAGCAGTTCTTC. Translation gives CASSVGLGVGYNEQFF.

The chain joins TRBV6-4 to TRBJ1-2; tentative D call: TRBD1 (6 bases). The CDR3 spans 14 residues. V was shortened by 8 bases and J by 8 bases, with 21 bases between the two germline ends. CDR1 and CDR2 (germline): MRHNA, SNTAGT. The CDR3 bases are TGTGCCAGCGAGGGGCACAGGGCCCTCCAGGGCTACACCTTC. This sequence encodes CASEGHRALQGYTF.

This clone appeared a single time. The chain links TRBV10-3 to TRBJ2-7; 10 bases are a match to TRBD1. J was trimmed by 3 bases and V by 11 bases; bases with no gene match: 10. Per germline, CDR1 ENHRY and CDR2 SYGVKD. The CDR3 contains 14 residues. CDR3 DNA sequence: TGTGCCGTCCGGCCGGGACAGGGGATCTACGAGCAGTACTTC. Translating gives CAVRPGQGIYEQYF.

The CDR3 bases are TGTGCCTGGAGTGTAAAGCGGGACAGGGTATACAATGAGCAGTTCTTC. Protein product: CAWSVKRDRVYNEQFF. The chain has TRBV30 and TRBJ2-1, with 9 bases aligning to TRBD1. This CDR3 contains 16 residues. Trimming removed 0 bases from V and 4 bases from J; junction bases left unmatched: 7. Germline V gene data show CDR1 as GTSNPN and CDR2 as SVGIG (reference sequence). Complete variable domain (other parts from reference TRBV30 and TRBJ2-1): SQTIHQWPATLVQPVGSPLSLECTVEGTSNPNLYWYRQAAGRGLQLLFYSVGIGQISSEVPQNLSASRPQDRQFILSSKKLLLSDSGFYLCAWSVKRDRVYNEQFFGPGTRLTVL.

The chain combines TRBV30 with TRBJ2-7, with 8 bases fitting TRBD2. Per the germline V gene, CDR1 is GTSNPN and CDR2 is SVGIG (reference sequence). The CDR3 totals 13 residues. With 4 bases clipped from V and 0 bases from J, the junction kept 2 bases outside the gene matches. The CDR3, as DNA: TGTGCCTGGATAGCGGGGAGCTCCTACGAGCAGTACTTC. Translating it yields CAWIAGSSYEQYF.